The rows below give T cell receptor beta chains drawn from one sample of a study of shared clonotypes between healthy human individuals. The method was immunoSEQ multiplex PCR; TCRdb's version includes in-frame clones alone and lacks a portion of them. The sample comprises about 2.3 million clones, approximately 93% of which are singletons, and 0.39% rests with the top ten. Sequencing was carried out using naive CD4+ T cells from PBMCs. The receptors come from a man younger than 35 in good health. Some clones in this sample may be carry-over from other donors' samples. The CDR3 runs from the conserved cysteine through the conserved F or W.

cdr3_length	v_call	j_call	cdr3_aa
15	TRBV9	TRBJ2-7	CASSPSLGGVYEQYF
13	TRBV7-2	TRBJ2-1	CGGTFSSYNEQFF
17	TRBV5-1	TRBJ2-1	CASSSQGATVSGNEQFF
15	TRBV9	TRBJ2-2	CASSLRRTNTGELFF
14	TRBV2	TRBJ2-3	CASSLAGGTDTQYF
16	TRBV11-3	TRBJ2-3	CASSPSGTEKADTQYF
14	TRBV5-1	TRBJ1-1	CASSLDSLNTEAFF
16	TRBV5-1	TRBJ1-4	CASSLYGDPTNEKLFF
15	TRBV4-2	TRBJ1-4	CASSQADRDQEKLFF
14	TRBV18	TRBJ1-1	CASSKTGENTEAFF
14	TRBV9	TRBJ2-3	CASSPAQFTDTQYF
15	TRBV7-2	TRBJ2-7	CASSLDSSGTYEQYF
15	TRBV15	TRBJ1-4	CATSRVRGQSEKLFF
18	TRBV7-2	TRBJ2-7	CASSSGPGTGKSYYEQYF
15	TRBV18	TRBJ2-2	CASSIARSSTGELFF
15	TRBV9	TRBJ2-7	CASSRTGGDMYEQYF
17	TRBV12-5	TRBJ2-5	CASGLVLGNTAQETQYF
12	TRBV30	TRBJ1-4	CATGRGNEKLFF
14	TRBV5-1	TRBJ1-1	CASSLQGARTEAFF
13	TRBV14	TRBJ2-7	CASSQISLYEQYF
15	TRBV5-1	TRBJ1-1	CASSFGDRGGTEAFF
12	TRBV2	TRBJ2-1	CASQTRENEQFF
16	TRBV7-9	TRBJ2-2	CASSSNEGVRTGELFF
12	TRBV7-3	TRBJ2-3	CASSLREDTQYF
16	TRBV7-2	TRBJ2-3	CASSLGSGRGPNTQYF
14	TRBV18	TRBJ2-3	CASSTYISTDTQYF